Listed below are T cell receptor beta chains from one sample, sequenced in a study of blood T cells in healthy people across ages. TCRdb independently ran MiXCR on the 5' RACE reads; one entry per CDR3 protein. The sample lists roughly 930,000 distinct CDR3 sequences, about 48% occurring once. The sample comprised blood. All receptors come from a man aged 30 to 39 in good health. Both conserved end residues are part of each CDR3. The D gene is left open where the match is weak. A row's size may be missing; if present it is once, few, many or a size class.

d_call,v_call,j_call,clone_size,cdr3_aa,cdr3_nt
TRBD2,TRBV11-2,TRBJ2-1,many,CASSLDPAGAIYNEQFF,TGTGCCAGCAGCTTAGATCCAGCGGGGGCTATATACAATGAGCAGTTCTTC
TRBD2,TRBV20-1,TRBJ2-1,.,CSARGGGVAYNEQFF,TGCAGTGCTAGGGGCGGGGGGGTGGCCTACAATGAGCAGTTCTTC
.,TRBV27,TRBJ1-2,once,CASSGIQDPTNYDYTF,TGTGCCAGCAGTGGAATACAGGATCCGACTAACTATGACTACACCTTC
.,TRBV29-1,TRBJ2-4,few,CSVVGTNIQYF,TGCAGCGTTGTCGGAACAAACATTCAGTACTTC
.,TRBV14,TRBJ2-3,few,CASSRRDTRTDTQYF,TGTGCCAGCAGCCGCCGGGACACCCGCACAGATACGCAGTATTTT
.,TRBV28,TRBJ1-1,few,CASSIRTGRAFF,TGTGCCAGCAGTATACGCACAGGGCGGGCTTTCTTT
TRBD2,TRBV4-1,TRBJ2-7,few,CASSPLDAGVTNEQYF,TGCGCCAGCAGCCCCCTCGATGCGGGGGTAACGAACGAGCAGTACTTC
.,TRBV12-3/TRBV12-4,TRBJ2-3,.,CASSDSVEGTTDTQYF,TGTGCCAGCAGTGACTCCGTGGAGGGCACCACAGATACGCAGTATTTT
.,TRBV6-4,TRBJ1-2,once,CASSEGGKRYTF,TGTGCCAGCAGTGAGGGGGGTAAGCGCTACACCTTC
.,TRBV27,TRBJ2-7,.,CASSVQSSYEQYF,TGTGCCAGCAGTGTTCAAAGCTCCTACGAGCAGTACTTC
.,TRBV29-1,TRBJ1-2,.,CSVVRQTPLQGYTF,TGCAGCGTGGTCCGACAGACCCCTCTCCAAGGCTACACCTTC
.,TRBV7-2,TRBJ2-5,many,CASSLSHQETQYF,TGTGCCAGCAGCTTATCTCACCAAGAGACCCAGTACTTC
.,TRBV29-1,TRBJ1-2,.,CSVAGSPYGYTF,TGCAGCGTGGCGGGCAGCCCTTATGGCTACACCTTC
TRBD2,TRBV9,TRBJ2-7,.,CASTRGTETYEQYF,TGTGCCAGCACGCGGGGGACGGAAACCTACGAGCAGTACTTC
.,TRBV20-1,TRBJ1-2,.,CSASRGRDGYTF,TGCAGTGCCTCGAGGGGGAGGGATGGCTACACCTTC
.,TRBV29-1,TRBJ2-6,.,CSVTSGMAGANVLTF,TGCAGCGTTACTTCAGGAATGGCTGGGGCCAACGTCCTGACTTTC
.,TRBV16,TRBJ2-7,.,CASSQHLVANSYEQYF,TGTGCCAGCAGCCAGCATTTAGTTGCGAACTCCTACGAGCAGTACTTC
.,TRBV24-1,TRBJ2-5,few,CATSDLQFGGRETQYF,TGTGCCACCAGTGATTTGCAATTTGGGGGCCGGGAGACCCAGTACTTC
TRBD1,TRBV29-1,TRBJ2-1,.,CSVSIGTGGCEQFF,TGCAGCGTTTCGATCGGGACAGGGGGCTGTGAGCAGTTCTTC
.,TRBV19,TRBJ2-6,few,CASTPTISTGANVLTF,TGTGCCAGTACCCCGACCATTAGTACTGGGGCCAACGTCCTGACTTTC
.,TRBV5-5,TRBJ1-4,.,CASSGAGKEYEKLFF,TGTGCCAGCAGCGGCGCGGGGAAGGAGTACGAAAAACTGTTTTTT
.,TRBV20-1,TRBJ2-7,.,CSPRTVNVYEQYF,TGCAGTCCCAGGACCGTTAACGTCTACGAGCAGTACTTC
.,TRBV24-1,TRBJ1-1,.,CATSDFDITEVFF,TGTGCCACCAGTGATTTCGACATCACTGAAGTTTTCTTT
.,TRBV3-1,TRBJ1-5,few,CASSQGHNQPQHF,TGTGCCAGCAGCCAAGGGCACAATCAGCCCCAGCATTTT
.,TRBV5-1,TRBJ2-1,.,CASSEGQNLGDEQFF,TGCGCCAGCAGTGAGGGGCAGAACCTAGGGGATGAGCAGTTCTTC
.,TRBV20-1,TRBJ1-2,few,CSATSSRSYGYTF,TGCAGTGCTACGTCCTCCAGGTCGTATGGCTACACCTTC
.,TRBV7-2,TRBJ1-2,.,CASSFRNYGYTF,TGTGCCAGCAGCTTCCGGAACTATGGCTACACCTTC
.,TRBV6-5,TRBJ1-1,.,CASSYDQDSMNTEAFF,TGTGCCAGCAGTTACGATCAGGACAGCATGAACACTGAAGCTTTCTTT
TRBD1,TRBV4-1,TRBJ2-7,.,CASSQETGTGFYEQYF,TGCGCCAGCAGCCAAGAGACCGGGACAGGGTTTTACGAGCAGTACTTC
.,TRBV3-1,TRBJ1-1,.,CASSQDSVAVTNTEAFF,TGTGCCAGCAGCCAAGATTCGGTGGCAGTCACGAACACTGAAGCTTTCTTT
.,TRBV7-2,TRBJ2-7,.,CASSLGLQLTNYEQYF,TGTGCCAGCAGCTTAGGGCTCCAACTAACTAACTACGAGCAGTACTTC
TRBD1,TRBV27,TRBJ1-4,.,CASRGTGGPEKLFF,TGTGCCAGCAGGGGGACAGGGGGACCTGAAAAACTGTTTTTT
TRBD2,TRBV12-3/TRBV12-4,TRBJ2-5,.,CASAGGSVETQYF,TGTGCCAGCGCGGGAGGGTCGGTAGAGACCCAGTACTTC
TRBD2,TRBV24-1,TRBJ2-3,.,CATSGRRGEVDTQYF,TGTGCCACCAGTGGACGGCGGGGGGAGGTAGATACGCAGTATTTT
.,TRBV25-1,TRBJ1-6,few,CASSETGSYNSPLHF,TGTGCCAGCAGTGAAACAGGATCTTATAATTCACCCCTCCACTTT
TRBD2,TRBV2,TRBJ2-5,.,CASNLAGGWQETQYF,TGTGCCAGCAACCTAGCGGGGGGCTGGCAAGAGACCCAGTACTTC
.,TRBV28,TRBJ2-3,.,CASPPSELSTDTQYF,TGTGCCAGCCCCCCTAGCGAGCTGAGCACAGATACGCAGTATTTT
.,TRBV24-1,TRBJ2-1,.,CATSDLGPGPSDEQFF,TGTGCCACCAGTGATTTGGGGCCAGGCCCTAGCGATGAGCAGTTCTTC
TRBD1,TRBV12-3/TRBV12-4,TRBJ2-7,.,CASSSPGQGHYYEQYF,TGTGCCAGCAGTTCCCCGGGACAGGGGCACTACTACGAGCAGTACTTC
TRBD1,TRBV29-1,TRBJ2-3,.,CSVARGRGDTQYF,TGCAGCGTTGCGAGGGGGCGCGGAGATACGCAGTATTTT
.,TRBV15,TRBJ2-7,.,CATSRDLGLDAYEQYF,TGTGCCACCAGCAGAGATTTAGGCCTAGACGCCTACGAGCAGTACTTC
TRBD1,TRBV29-1,TRBJ1-2,few,CSVPFGTANYGYTF,TGCAGCGTCCCGTTCGGGACAGCTAACTATGGCTACACCTTC